This T cell receptor beta chain was recovered during a study of technical replicates of blood from a handful of donors. Germline V gene lookup returns CDR1 MDHEN and CDR2 SYDVKM. V trimming: 3 bases; J trimming: 4 bases; junction bases outside the gene matches: 9. The CDR3 spans 17 residues. The protocol was immunoSEQ multiplex PCR, while the TCRdb copy is restricted to in-frame clones and leaves out a portion. Among fewer than 70,000 clones listed, roughly 94% were seen once. The sample consisted of T cells isolated from PBMCs. The TCR sequence derives from a human donor in good health. The rearrangement uses TRBV28 and TRBJ2-1; 10 positions agree with TRBD2. The DNA for the CDR3 is TGTGCCAGCAGTTTTTTGACTAGCGGGTCTACGTACAATGAGCAGTTCTTC. Translating gives CASSFLTSGSTYNEQFF. Full variable domain (remainder filled in from reference TRBV28 and TRBJ2-1): DVKVTQSSRYLVKRTGEKVFLECVQDMDHENMFWYRQDPGLGLRLIYFSYDVKMKEKGDIPEGYSVSREKKERFSLILESASTNQTSMYLCASSFLTSGSTYNEQFFGPGTRLTVL.